Below, 3 T cell receptor beta chains from the same sample are listed, as sequenced in a study of T cells in tuberculosis. Sorting used thawed, overnight-rested PBMC stained with anti-CD3, a viability dye and GMM-loaded CD1B tetramer. C32 glucose monomycolate from Rhodococcus equi was loaded onto the CD1B tetramers. Using immunoSEQ multiplex PCR, the repertoire was profiled, and TCRdb retains in-frame clones only, with some absent. The profile shows approximately 58,000 clones, roughly 87% of them singletons. The sample consisted of CD1b-GMM tetramer-negative cells sorted from PBMCs. The receptors derive from an adult woman with latent tuberculosis.

The J gene is TRBJ1-1, the V gene TRBV29-1; a weak D match, TRBD1 (6 bases). CDR1 is SQVTM and CDR2 is ANQGSEA in the germline V gene. V was cut by 5 bases and J by 5 bases, with 9 bases left in between. This CDR3 spans 11 amino acids. The CDR3 nucleotides read TGCAGCGTTTGGCAGGGGACTGAAGCTTTCTTT. Its translation: CSVWQGTEAFF.

The genes are TRBV7-9 and TRBJ1-1; 9 bases are a match to TRBD1. Germline CDR1 is SEHNR and CDR2 is FQNEAQ (reference sequence). The CDR3 extends over 16 amino acids. J lost 3 bases, V lost 5 bases, and 10 bases had no gene match. The CDR3 region is CASSRPGTGSDTEAFF. The DNA of the CDR3 is TGTGCCAGCAGCCGTCCCGGGACAGGGTCGGACACTGAAGCTTTCTTT.

This clone was picked up a small number of times. This sequence joins TRBV2 and TRBJ2-5; D is possibly TRBD1 (5 bases). There are 14 residues in the CDR3. The germline gives CDR1 SNHLY, CDR2 FYNNEI. V was pared by 10 bases and J by 2 bases, with 17 bases between. The CDR3 DNA is TGTGCCACCCAAGAACGACAGATTCAAGAGACCCAGTACTTC. It translates to CATQERQIQETQYF.